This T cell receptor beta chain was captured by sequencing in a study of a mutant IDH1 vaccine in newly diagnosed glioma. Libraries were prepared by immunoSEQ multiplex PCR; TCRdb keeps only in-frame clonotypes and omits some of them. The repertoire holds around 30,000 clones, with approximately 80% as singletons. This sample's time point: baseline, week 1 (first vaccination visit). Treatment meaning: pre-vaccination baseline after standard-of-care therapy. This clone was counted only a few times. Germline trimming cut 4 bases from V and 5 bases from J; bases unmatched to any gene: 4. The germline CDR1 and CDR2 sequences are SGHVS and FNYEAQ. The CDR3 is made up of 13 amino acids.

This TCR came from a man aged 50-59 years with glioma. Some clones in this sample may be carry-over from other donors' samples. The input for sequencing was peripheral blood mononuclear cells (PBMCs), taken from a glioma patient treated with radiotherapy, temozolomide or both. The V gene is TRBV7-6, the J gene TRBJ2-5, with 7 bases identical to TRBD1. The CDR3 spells CASSYRGEETQYF. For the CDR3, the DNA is TGTGCCAGCAGCTACAGGGGTGAGGAGACCCAGTACTTC.